What follows describes a single T cell receptor beta chain. Uncontrolled infection, other autoimmune disease, pregnancy or lactation led to exclusion. CDR3 length: 14 residues. Trimming stripped 0 bases from V and 2 bases from J, with 8 bases between. Germline CDR1 SGHDT, CDR2 YYEEEE. This entry is derived from a study of T cells in Graves' hyperthyroidism and ophthalmopathy. The CDR3 regions of TCR beta were amplified from RNA transcripts. An initial round of RT-PCR targeting the TCR CDR3 relied on the HTBI primer set. TCRdb recomputed calls from the multiplex PCR reads with MiXCR, one row per CDR3 protein. The top ten clones hold roughly 44% of a sample with over 200,000 distinct CDR3 sequences, 15% to 20% of them seen once.

The V gene is TRBV5-6, the J gene TRBJ1-2; D not certain. The sample taken for sequencing was blood. This clonotype was obtained from a man between 35 and 55 years old with Graves' hyperthyroidism. The CDR3 sequence is CASSLDRINYGYTF. Here the CDR3 DNA reads TGTGCCAGCAGCTTGGATCGGATCAACTATGGCTACACCTTC.